Shown below are 31 T cell receptor beta chains from a single sample sequenced in a study of CD8 T cells in acute hepatitis C reinfection. As to time point: naive CD8 control sorted from an acute-time-point sample. This table comes from immunoSEQ multiplex PCR, and its TCRdb copy is limited to in-frame clones, with some not included. The sample records about 38,000 clones, approximately 85% being singletons. The sequenced sample consisted of naive CD8+ T cells from PBMCs. The receptors here all came from a woman in her late teens or twenties who spontaneously cleared hepatitis C infection.

The CDR3 nucleotides read TGTGCCAGCAGCCCCCGAGAGGTGAGTGAAGCTTTCTTT. Encoded protein: CASSPREVSEAFF. The chain couples TRBV5-4 to TRBJ1-1, with D unclear. The germline V and J ends were trimmed by 4 bases and 7 bases, with 14 bases remaining between them. Germline lookup yields CDR1 SGHNT and CDR2 YYREEE (reference sequence). This CDR3 region has 13 residues.

J is TRBJ2-3 and V is TRBV14, with D maybe TRBD1 (6 bases). Germline assignment: CDR1 SGHDN and CDR2 FVKESK. The CDR3 is made up of 14 amino acids. V was pared by 4 bases and J by 5 bases, with 13 bases between. CDR3 in DNA: TGTGCCAGCAGCCTTTTACAGGGCTTAGATACGCAGTATTTT. Translating it yields CASSLLQGLDTQYF.

The chain links TRBV9 to TRBJ2-1; weak D call: TRBD2 (6 bases). The germline gives CDR1 SGDLS, CDR2 YYNGEE. The CDR3 extends over 17 amino acids. Trimming stripped 0 bases from V and 0 bases from J, with 13 bases between. CDR3: CASSVAGDPGSYNEQFF. The CDR3 coding sequence is TGTGCCAGCAGCGTAGCGGGGGACCCCGGCTCCTACAATGAGCAGTTCTTC.

A few counts support this clone. This chain connects TRBV4-1 to TRBJ1-2, with D tentatively TRBD1 (6 bases). The CDR3 is 13 residues long. Trimming pared 1 base from V and 8 bases from J, leaving 11 bases between. The germline V gene has CDR1 MGHRA and CDR2 YSYEKL. The CDR3 DNA is TGCGCCAGCAGCCAAGCAACAGGGTCCGGCTACACCTTC. This codes for CASSQATGSGYTF.

This sequence joins TRBV12-1 and TRBJ2-3; the table's D call TRBD2 went unverified against the DNA. TRBV12-1 is recorded as a pseudogene. The CDR3 runs to 17 residues. The CDR3 DNA reads TGTGCCAGCTCCCCCTACGGGTACCCCCTTACCACAGATACGCAGTATTTT. Its translation: CASSPYGYPLTTDTQYF.

About this clone: Germline and junction disagree at one end, which may indicate a read error. This chain joins TRBV7-9 and TRBJ1-2, with a tentative D call TRBD1 (5 bases). The germline V gene encodes CDR1 SEHNR and CDR2 FQNEAQ (reference sequence). The CDR3 runs to 12 residues. This CDR3 reads CASSFEGPAKPF. CDR3 sequence (DNA): TGTGCCAGTTCATTTGAGGGACCCGCTAAGCCCTTC.

The rearrangement joins TRBV11-2 to TRBJ2-7; possibly TRBD1 for D (5 bases). The CDR3 runs 14 residues. Germline values: CDR1 SGHAT, CDR2 FQNNGV. With 3 bases removed from V and 3 bases from J, the gap between germline ends came to 12 bases. Here the CDR3 DNA reads TGTGCCAGCAGCTTTTCAGGGTCGGACTACGAGCAGTACTTC. Residues: CASSFSGSDYEQYF.

J is TRBJ2-2 and V is TRBV7-2; TRBD2 matches 7 bases. Germline V gives CDR1 SGHTA, CDR2 FQGNSA. Trimming took 1 base from V and 7 from J; bases not matched to a gene: 12. This CDR3 has 17 residues. The CDR3 region is CASSLVWLGRRGGELFF. For the CDR3, the DNA is TGTGCCAGCAGCTTAGTCTGGCTCGGGAGGAGGGGCGGGGAGCTGTTTTTT. Using reference TRBV7-2 and TRBJ2-2 for the parts outside the CDR3, the full variable domain is GAGVSQSPSNKVTEKGKDVELRCDPISGHTALYWYRQSLGQGLEFLIYFQGNSAPDKSGLPSDRFSAERTGGSVSTLTIQRTQQEDSAVYLCASSLVWLGRRGGELFFGEGSRLTVL.

The chain joins TRBV27 to TRBJ2-7, with D possibly TRBD2 on 7 matching bases. This CDR3 is built from 14 residues. Germline CDR1 is MNHEY and CDR2 is SMNVEV (reference sequence). V lost 5 bases and J 2 bases, leaving 13 bases between the germline ends. This CDR3 reads CASSRGGGAYEQYF. In DNA form, the CDR3 reads TGTGCCAGCAGTCGAGGGGGAGGGGCCTACGAGCAGTACTTC.

In its sample, this clone was seen once. The V call is TRBV27, the J call TRBJ2-2, with 13 positions matching TRBD2. The germline CDR1 and CDR2 sequences are MNHEY and SMNVEV (reference sequence). The CDR3 contains 15 residues. With 5 bases clipped from V and 5 bases from J, the junction kept 2 bases outside the gene matches. CDR3 nucleotide sequence: TGTGCCAGCAGTCTACTAGCGGGAGGGACCGGGGAGCTGTTTTTT. Amino acids: CASSLLAGGTGELFF.

The V gene is TRBV5-4, the J gene TRBJ1-1; D gene unclear. V was shortened by 1 base and J by 9 bases, with 10 bases between the two germline ends. The length of the CDR3 is 12 residues. The germline gives CDR1 SGHNT, CDR2 YYREEE (reference sequence). CDR3 DNA: TGTGCCAGCAGCTTGCCAGAAAACCAAGCTTTCTTT. Translation gives CASSLPENQAFF.

CDR3 in amino acids: CASSDSGGTPQHF. In nucleotides, the CDR3 is TGTGCCAGCAGTGACTCCGGTGGTACGCCCCAGCATTTT. The genes are TRBV6-4 and TRBJ1-5; no definite D call. The V end lost 0 bases, the J end lost 9 bases, and 9 bases lay between the germline ends. In germline, CDR1 is MRHNA, CDR2 SNTAGT. The CDR3 runs to 13 residues.

The chain is built from TRBV10-1 and TRBJ2-1, with 7 bases lining up with TRBD1. Per the germline V gene, CDR1 is WNHNN and CDR2 is SYGVQD (reference sequence). This CDR3 contains 17 residues. V lost 2 bases to trimming and J lost 2 bases; unmatched junction nucleotides: 9. This CDR3 reads CASSENELGTAYNEQFF. The CDR3 region has the DNA TGCGCCAGCAGTGAGAATGAGTTAGGGACAGCCTACAATGAGCAGTTCTTC.

The CDR3 DNA reads TGTGCCAGCAGTTTATTACAGGGGGCGGAGTACGAGCAGTACTTC. This codes for CASSLLQGAEYEQYF. J is TRBJ2-7 and V is TRBV27, with TRBD1 identical over 9 bases. The CDR3 covers 15 residues. Germline V CDR1 and CDR2: MNHEY, SMNVEV (reference sequence). V gave up 1 base and J gave up 4 bases; unmatched junction bases: 5.

CDR3 sequence: CASSPASGTSTDTQYF. In nucleotides, the CDR3 is TGTGCCAGCAGCCCCGCTAGCGGGACGAGCACAGATACGCAGTATTTT. V is TRBV7-3 and J is TRBJ2-3; the match to TRBD2 covers 9 bases. This CDR3 is built from 16 residues. Germline-derived CDR1 and CDR2 are SGHTA and FQGTGA. V dropped 5 bases and J dropped 0; count of bases not matched to a gene: 6.

The chain is built from TRBV6-1 and TRBJ2-5; possible D gene TRBD2, 6 bases. Looked up from germline, CDR1 is MNHNS and CDR2 is SASEGT. CDR3 size: 11 residues. V was clipped by 6 bases and J by 13 bases, with 15 bases between them. Written as DNA, the CDR3 is TGTGCCAGCAGGACCCGGGCCGGGGGGTACTTC. It is translated as CASRTRAGGYF.

The chain couples TRBV9 to TRBJ2-1; 9 positions match TRBD1. This CDR3 has 15 amino acids. CDR1 is SGDLS, CDR2 YYNGEE, per germline. Trimming at V came to 5 bases and at J to 9 bases, leaving 12 bases not matched to a gene. The DNA for the CDR3 is TGTGCCAGCAGAGGGGGACAGGGCAGTTCGGGTGAGCAGTTCTTC. Translated, it gives CASRGGQGSSGEQFF.

The chain links TRBV7-9 to TRBJ2-4; possibly TRBD2 for D (6 bases). V dropped 5 bases and J dropped 14 bases, with 19 bases sitting between them. Looked up from germline, CDR1 is SEHNR and CDR2 is FQNEAQ (reference sequence). The CDR3 is made up of 13 amino acids. CDR3 in DNA: TGTGCCAGCAGCCCTCCTATGGCGGGGACGGAGTACTTC. It yields the protein CASSPPMAGTEYF.

The chain employs TRBV10-2 and TRBJ1-2, with 9 nucleotides matching TRBD1. With V trimmed by 3 bases and J by 0 bases, 11 bases remained unmatched. This CDR3 spans 18 amino acids. The germline V gene encodes CDR1 WSHSY and CDR2 SAAADI. The CDR3 reads CASSDSLDRGPSNYGYTF. The CDR3 DNA reads TGCGCCAGCAGTGACTCCTTGGACAGGGGTCCTTCTAACTATGGCTACACCTTC.

This chain joins TRBV6-5 and TRBJ2-5; a possible D gene is TRBD1 (5 bases). Trimming cost V 10 bases and J 1 base, with 19 bases left between them. This CDR3 is built from 15 residues. The germline V gene encodes CDR1 MNHEY and CDR2 SVGAGI. CDR3 sequence: CATLDRRGAQETQYF. Written as DNA, the CDR3 is TGTGCCACCTTGGACCGCCGTGGGGCCCAAGAGACCCAGTACTTC.

This chain connects TRBV6-6 to TRBJ1-5, with D possibly TRBD1 on 6 matching bases. CDR1 MNHNY and CDR2 SVGAGI come from the germline V gene (reference sequence). Trimming left V 4 bases short and J 2 bases short, with 12 bases between. The CDR3 spans 15 residues. In DNA form, the CDR3 reads TGTGCCAGCAGTTCGGGACATCGGGGCAATCAGCCCCAGCATTTT. Translated, it gives CASSSGHRGNQPQHF.

The chain is built from TRBV27 and TRBJ2-7, with a weak D call TRBD1 (5 bases). The germline V and J ends were trimmed by 4 bases and 7 bases, with 20 bases remaining between them. The CDR3 has 15 residues. CDR1 and CDR2 (germline): MNHEY, SMNVEV (reference sequence). CDR3 sequence reads: CASSSRLSQGPEQYF. The CDR3 DNA is TGTGCCAGCAGTTCCCGCCTTTCTCAGGGTCCGGAGCAGTACTTC.

The DNA for the CDR3 is TGCGCCAGCAGCTTAGCGGCGAGCTCCTACGAGCAGTACTTC. Protein: CASSLAASSYEQYF. V and J are TRBV5-1 and TRBJ2-7, with D possibly matching TRBD2 (5 bases). This CDR3 comprises 14 residues. The V gene's germline CDR1 is SGHRS and CDR2 YFSETQ. V gave up 2 bases and J gave up 0 bases, with 9 bases separating them. Filled out from reference TRBV5-1 and TRBJ2-7, the complete variable domain reads KAGVTQTPRYLIKTRGQQVTLSCSPISGHRSVSWYQQTPGQGLQFLFEYFSETQRNKGNFPGRFSGRQFSNSRSEMNVSTLELGDSALYLCASSLAASSYEQYFGPGTRLTVT.

This chain joins TRBV28 and TRBJ2-7; 15 bases fit TRBD2. The germline CDR1 and CDR2 sequences are MDHEN and SYDVKM. V dropped 6 bases and J dropped 1; count of bases not matched to a gene: 7. The CDR3 is 17 residues long. This CDR3 is CASSRRTSGRASYEQYF. For the CDR3, the DNA is TGTGCCAGCAGCCGCCGGACTAGCGGGAGGGCATCCTACGAGCAGTACTTC.

This chain connects TRBV6-5 to TRBJ1-5, with 10 bases matching TRBD1. Unmatched junction bases numbered 8, after V lost 6 bases and J lost 6 bases. The CDR3 totals 15 residues. Per the germline V gene, CDR1 is MNHEY and CDR2 is SVGAGI. As DNA, the CDR3 is TGTGCCAGCAGACCTGCCGGGACAGGGGTTCAGCCCCAGCATTTT. Translation: CASRPAGTGVQPQHF.

The chain employs TRBV4-1 and TRBJ2-7, with unresolved D. The CDR3 totals 11 residues. Per germline, CDR1 MGHRA and CDR2 YSYEKL. V shed 0 bases and J shed 3 bases, with 0 bases lying between them. The CDR3 reads CASSQDYEQYF. CDR3 DNA sequence: TGCGCCAGCAGCCAAGACTACGAGCAGTACTTC.

This chain joins TRBV9 and TRBJ2-7; TRBD1 aligns across 7 bases. Germline V CDR1 and CDR2: SGDLS, YYNGEE. V gave up 0 bases and J gave up 3 bases; unmatched junction bases: 3. The CDR3 spans 14 residues. CDR3 region: CASSVGDSFYEQYF. The CDR3 DNA sequence: TGTGCCAGCAGCGTAGGGGACAGCTTCTACGAGCAGTACTTC. Complete variable domain (other parts from reference TRBV9 and TRBJ2-7): DSGVTQTPKHLITATGQRVTLRCSPRSGDLSVYWYQQSLDQGLQFLIQYYNGEERAKGNILERFSAQQFPDLHSELNLSSLELGDSALYFCASSVGDSFYEQYFGPGTRLTVT.

The chain carries TRBV27 and TRBJ2-5; 13 positions agree with TRBD2. CDR1 is MNHEY, CDR2 SMNVEV, per germline (reference sequence). J gave up 4 bases and V 8 bases, and 10 bases lay outside the gene matches. This CDR3 spans 16 amino acids. CDR3 nucleotide sequence: TGTGCCAGCCGAATGGGGACTAGCGGGATTCGAGAGACCCAGTACTTC. Residues: CASRMGTSGIRETQYF.

This chain links TRBV30 with TRBJ1-2, with unresolved D. The CDR3 consists of 12 residues. Trimming shortened V by 0 bases and J by 5 bases, and 7 bases separated the two germline ends. Per the germline V gene, CDR1 is GTSNPN and CDR2 is SVGIG (reference sequence). In DNA, the CDR3 is TGTGCCTGGAGTGTCGCAGGATATGGCTACACCTTC. Translated, it gives CAWSVAGYGYTF.

The chain combines TRBV19 with TRBJ2-1; D might be TRBD2 (5 bases). V dropped 7 bases and J dropped 0 bases, with 7 bases sitting between them. This CDR3 has 13 residues. Germline-derived CDR1 and CDR2 are LNHDA and SQIVND (reference sequence). CDR3 DNA sequence: TGTGCCAGTACCCGGGGCTCCTACAATGAGCAGTTCTTC. This sequence encodes CASTRGSYNEQFF.

This rearrangement joins TRBV7-6 to TRBJ2-1; TRBD1 might be the D (5 bases). The germline V and J ends were trimmed by 1 base and 3 bases, with 16 bases remaining between them. This CDR3 is 17 amino acids long. Looked up from germline, CDR1 is SGHVS and CDR2 is FNYEAQ. The CDR3 DNA reads as TGTGCCAGCAGCTTAGGTGCGCAGGGATTCGGCTACAATGAGCAGTTCTTC. It encodes CASSLGAQGFGYNEQFF.